This T cell receptor (beta chain) emerged from a study of CD8+ T cells in alopecia areata. There are 14 residues in the CDR3. After removal of 0 bases from V and 7 bases from J, the junction contained 3 bases not matched to a gene. Per the germline V gene, CDR1 is SGHRS and CDR2 is YFSETQ. PBMC-derived CD4+ and CD8+ T cells were sorted. RNA extraction and reverse transcription yielded cDNA as sequencing template. Profiling relied on immunoSEQ multiplex PCR, and the TCRdb table lists in-frame clones only, not all of them. The table has 130,000 to 150,000 clones, roughly 44% seen once. This chain uses TRBV5-1 with TRBJ2-1; 8 bases fit TRBD1. Input material: CD4+ T cells sorted from blood. The sequence derives from a human donor with alopecia areata. The CDR3: CASSLGQGLNEQFF. The CDR3 DNA follows: TGCGCCAGCAGCTTGGGACAGGGGTTGAATGAGCAGTTCTTC.